This is a list of T cell receptor beta chains from one sample in a study of blood T cell repertoires in COVID-19. Clones were sequenced by immunoSEQ multiplex PCR, and TCRdb holds only the in-frame ones, with some missing. The sample has approximately 72,000 clones, approximately 88% seen once. What was sequenced was peripheral blood. These TCRs come from a man aged 45-60 years with acute or convalescent COVID-19. CDR3s include the opening cysteine and the closing phenylalanine or tryptophan. A D gene is named only where the DNA matches it firmly.

CDR3 DNA	CDR3 protein	V gene	J gene	D gene
TGTGCCAGCAGTGAATCAGGGATAGGGAACACTGAAGCTTTCTTT	CASSESGIGNTEAFF	TRBV25-1	TRBJ1-1	.
TGTGCCAGCAGTCAACAGACGAGCAATCAGCCCCAGCATTTT	CASSQQTSNQPQHF	TRBV27	TRBJ1-5	.
TGTGCCAGCAATCCTCTGGGCAGCACCTACGAGCAGTACTTC	CASNPLGSTYEQYF	TRBV6-5	TRBJ2-7	.
TGCAGTGCTAGTCCCGGGACAGTCGGTAGCAATCAGCCCCAGCATTTT	CSASPGTVGSNQPQHF	TRBV20-1	TRBJ1-5	TRBD1
TGTGCCAGCAGGGACAGGAATAATGAAAAACTGTTTTTT	CASRDRNNEKLFF	TRBV2	TRBJ1-4	TRBD1
TGTGCCAGCAGTGGCACAGGGGGGAGGCCAGAGACCCAGTACTTC	CASSGTGGRPETQYF	TRBV2	TRBJ2-5	TRBD1
TGCGCCAGCAGCCTCCGACAGACGGTCAATGAGCAGTTCTTC	CASSLRQTVNEQFF	TRBV5-1	TRBJ2-1	.
TGTGCCAGCAGCTTATTTACTAGCGGGGGGGCCTTCGAGACCCAGTACTTC	CASSLFTSGGAFETQYF	TRBV13	TRBJ2-5	TRBD2
TGCAGTGCTAGTGTGAGCGAGAGCTCCTACAATGAGCAGTTCTTC	CSASVSESSYNEQFF	TRBV20-1	TRBJ2-1	.
TGTGCCATCAGTGAAGGGTTTGGGGGGTCCCCGCCTCGGTCCTACGAGCAGTACTTC	CAISEGFGGSPPRSYEQYF	TRBV10-3	TRBJ2-7	.
TGTGCCAGCAGCTTGGGGGGCACCTCCTACGAGCAGTACTTC	CASSLGGTSYEQYF	TRBV5-6	TRBJ2-7	.
TGTGCTAGGGACAGGGGGCAAGGGAAAGAGACCCAGTACTTC	CARDRGQGKETQYF	TRBV12-5	TRBJ2-5	TRBD1
TGTGCCAGCAGCAATTCAGGGATAGAGACCCAGTACTTC	CASSNSGIETQYF	TRBV5-5	TRBJ2-5	.